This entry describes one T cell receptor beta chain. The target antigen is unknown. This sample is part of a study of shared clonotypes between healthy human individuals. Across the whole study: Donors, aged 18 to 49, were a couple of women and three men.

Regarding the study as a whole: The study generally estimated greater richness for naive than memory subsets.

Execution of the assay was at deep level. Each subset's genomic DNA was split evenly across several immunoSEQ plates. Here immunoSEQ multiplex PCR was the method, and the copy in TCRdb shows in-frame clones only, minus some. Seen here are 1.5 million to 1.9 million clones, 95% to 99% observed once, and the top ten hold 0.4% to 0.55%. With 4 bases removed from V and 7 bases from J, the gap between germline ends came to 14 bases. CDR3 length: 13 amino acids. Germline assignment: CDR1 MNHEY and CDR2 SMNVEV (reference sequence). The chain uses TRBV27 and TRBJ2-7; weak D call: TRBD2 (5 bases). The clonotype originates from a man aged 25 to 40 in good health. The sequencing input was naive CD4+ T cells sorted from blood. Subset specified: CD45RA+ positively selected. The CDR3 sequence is CASSYRERGEQYF. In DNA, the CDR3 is TGTGCCAGCAGTTACCGGGAAAGAGGGGAGCAGTACTTC.